Each of the 16 T cell receptor beta chains below was sequenced from the same sample in a study of T cell responses to AZD1222 COVID-19 vaccine. The repertoire was sequenced with immunoSEQ multiplex PCR; TCRdb's copy has only in-frame clones and lacks some. The repertoire holds about 100,000 clones, with approximately 90% as singletons. The specimen comprised peripheral blood, sampled on day 0 of AZD1222 vaccination. The receptors come from an adult in good health.

V is TRBV5-1 and J is TRBJ1-1; D gene unclear. Trimming left V 0 bases short and J 7 bases short, with 7 bases between. The CDR3 loop spans 12 amino acids. Germline lookup yields CDR1 SGHRS and CDR2 YFSETQ. DNA of the CDR3: TGCGCCAGCAGCTTGGTCGGGAATGAAGCTTTCTTT. Protein product: CASSLVGNEAFF. Complete variable domain (other parts from reference TRBV5-1 and TRBJ1-1): KAGVTQTPRYLIKTRGQQVTLSCSPISGHRSVSWYQQTPGQGLQFLFEYFSETQRNKGNFPGRFSGRQFSNSRSEMNVSTLELGDSALYLCASSLVGNEAFFGQGTRLTVV.

The chain recombines TRBV5-1 with TRBJ1-4; D call uncertain. Trimming took off 0 bases at V and 6 bases at J, with 12 bases between the two ends. Germline lookup yields CDR1 SGHRS and CDR2 YFSETQ. The CDR3 is made up of 15 amino acids. Written as DNA, the CDR3 is TGCGCCAGCAGCTTGGCGGCAGGAGGGCATGAAAAACTGTTTTTT. This sequence encodes CASSLAAGGHEKLFF.

This clone has only one observation. The CDR3 DNA follows: TGTGCCAGCAGTTATAGTGACGAAGGGAATCAGCCCCAGCATTTT. This encodes CASSYSDEGNQPQHF. The rearrangement links TRBV6-2 or TRBV6-3 to TRBJ1-5; no clear D. Trimming took off 3 bases at V and 4 bases at J, with 13 bases between the two ends. Germline-derived CDR1 and CDR2 are MNHEY and SVGEGT. This CDR3 spans 15 amino acids.

The V gene is TRBV5-6, the J gene TRBJ1-2; D is unresolved. The V and J ends lost 9 bases and 6 bases respectively, with 6 bases between them. The CDR3 is 9 amino acids. Germline V lookup: CDR1 SGHDT, CDR2 YYEEEE. The CDR3 bases are TGTGCCACGAGGGATGGCTACACCTTC. Its translation is CATRDGYTF.

This chain uses TRBV14 with TRBJ2-7; 11 bases are a match to TRBD2. CDR3 length: 17 residues. Germline CDR1 SGHDN, CDR2 FVKESK. Unmatched junction bases numbered 14, after V lost 4 bases and J lost 6 bases. DNA of the CDR3: TGTGCCAGCAGCCGCCATCCAATAGCGGGGGGGCCCAGCGAGCAGTACTTC. Protein sequence: CASSRHPIAGGPSEQYF.

The rearrangement uses TRBV12-3 or TRBV12-4 and TRBJ1-2; a weak D match, TRBD1 (6 bases). The V end was cut by 3 bases, the J end by 4 bases, with 9 bases between. The CDR3 consists of 13 residues. The CDR3 here is CASSLGGAYGYTF. The CDR3 DNA is TGTGCCAGCAGTTTGGGGGGGGCCTATGGCTACACCTTC.

The gene calls are TRBV4-1 and TRBJ1-2; D is ambiguous. The CDR3 extends over 12 amino acids. The V gene lost 4 bases and the J gene lost 5 bases, with 8 bases spanning the gap. The germline gives CDR1 MGHRA, CDR2 YSYEKL. This CDR3 is CASSLPGYGYTF. The CDR3 bases are TGCGCCAGCAGCCTCCCGGGGTATGGCTACACCTTC.

The chain links TRBV19 to TRBJ1-5; a weak D match, TRBD1 (5 bases). The CDR3 loop spans 13 amino acids. Between the trimmed V and J ends, which lost 6 bases and 6 bases, there was a span of 12 bases. Germline V gives CDR1 LNHDA, CDR2 SQIVND (reference sequence). The CDR3 coding sequence is TGTGCCAGTAGCCGGGGGGGAGGTCAGCCCCAGCATTTT. Amino acids: CASSRGGGQPQHF.

The chain has TRBV6-1 and TRBJ1-2, with a tentative D call TRBD1 (6 bases). CDR1 and CDR2 from the germline V gene are MNHNS and SASEGT. The CDR3 runs to 16 residues. The V end lost 3 bases, the J end lost 4 bases, and 18 bases lay between the germline ends. The CDR3 nucleotides are TGTGCCAGCAGTGATCAATTAAAGGGGGTCCCCTATGGCTACACCTTC. This translates into CASSDQLKGVPYGYTF.

The rearrangement joins TRBV4-1 to TRBJ2-7; 8 bases line up with TRBD1. This CDR3 is 14 amino acids long. CDR1 MGHRA and CDR2 YSYEKL come from the germline V gene. V lost 3 bases to trimming and J lost 7 bases; unmatched junction nucleotides: 8. The CDR3 loop reads CASSQPDRVGEQYF. Here the CDR3 DNA reads TGCGCCAGCAGCCAGCCGGACAGGGTTGGGGAGCAGTACTTC.

The gene calls are TRBV5-6 and TRBJ1-1; D unresolved. The V end was cut by 2 bases, the J end by 0 bases, with 14 bases between. CDR1 is SGHDT and CDR2 is YYEEEE in the germline V gene. This CDR3 has 16 residues. This CDR3 reads CASSFDLGRVNTEAFF. The CDR3 coding sequence is TGTGCCAGCAGCTTCGACCTCGGACGGGTGAACACTGAAGCTTTCTTT.

This rearrangement joins TRBV15 to TRBJ2-5, with a weak D call TRBD1 (6 bases). The germline CDR1 and CDR2 sequences are LNHNV and YYDKDF (reference sequence). CDR3 size: 16 residues. The V end was cut by 0 bases, the J end by 5 bases, with 16 bases between. This CDR3 reads CATSRELQGPMETQYF. DNA for the CDR3: TGTGCCACCAGCAGAGAACTACAGGGCCCGATGGAGACCCAGTACTTC.

The chain couples TRBV6-5 to TRBJ1-5, with 8 positions matching TRBD1. V dropped 5 bases and J dropped 6; count of bases not matched to a gene: 6. The CDR3 loop spans 14 amino acids. The germline CDR1 and CDR2 sequences are MNHEY and SVGAGI. CDR3 residues: CASSLDRGGQPQHF. The DNA for the CDR3 is TGTGCCAGCAGTCTCGACAGGGGTGGTCAGCCCCAGCATTTT.

The chain joins TRBV5-5 to TRBJ2-5, with D perhaps matching TRBD2 (8 bases). V shed 4 bases and J shed 4 bases, with 17 bases lying between them. CDR1 is SGHKS and CDR2 is YYEKEE in the germline V gene (reference sequence). CDR3 length: 15 amino acids. The CDR3, as DNA: TGTGCCAGCAGCCTCGGGAGGGGGCGTGGAGAGACCCAGTACTTC. It translates to CASSLGRGRGETQYF. The full variable domain, in which reference TRBV5-5 and TRBJ2-5 provide the parts outside the CDR3, is DAGVTQSPTHLIKTRGQQVTLRCSPISGHKSVSWYQQVLGQGPQFIFQYYEKEERGRGNFPDRFSARQFPNYSSELNVNALLLGDSALYLCASSLGRGRGETQYFGPGTRLLVL.

The chain combines TRBV12-3 or TRBV12-4 with TRBJ1-4; 7 bases are shared with TRBD1. The CDR3 has 13 amino acids. V dropped 5 bases and J dropped 12; count of bases not matched to a gene: 9. In DNA form, the CDR3 reads TGTGCCAGCAGTCTTAGCCACAGGGGTGAACTGTTTTTT. Amino acids: CASSLSHRGELFF.

This clone was observed once. V is TRBV3-1 (or the pseudogene TRBV3-2) and J is TRBJ2-2; tentatively, D is TRBD1 (5 bases). Deletions cut 3 bases from V and 6 bases from J, with 11 bases between. There are 14 residues in the CDR3. Germline V gene lookup returns CDR1 LGHDT and CDR2 YNNKEL (reference sequence). As DNA, the CDR3 is TGTGCCAGCAGCCAGGGAACAGGAGCCGGGGAGCTGTTTTTT. Protein product: CASSQGTGAGELFF.